What follows are 24 T cell receptor beta chains derived from one specimen sequenced in a study of control samples from healthy donors and cancer patients. TCRdb's copy holds only in-frame clones and misses some; the assay was immunoSEQ multiplex PCR. This table holds tens of thousands of clones, about nine tenths found once. Material: blood. The receptors come from a man aged 50 to 60 in good health.

Comments on this clone: The identical CDR3 is also encoded by other nucleotide sequences in the sample. The gene calls are TRBV30 and TRBJ2-3; tentatively, D is TRBD1 or TRBD2 (6 bases each). In germline, CDR1 is GTSNPN, CDR2 SVGIG (reference sequence). Trimming shortened V by 3 bases and J by 2 bases, and 18 bases separated the two germline ends. The CDR3 spans 16 residues. This CDR3 is CAWSGGGGRITDTQYF. The DNA for the CDR3 is TGTGCCTGGAGCGGGGGTGGGGGGCGAATCACAGATACGCAGTATTTT.

J is TRBJ1-2 and V is TRBV5-4, with TRBD1 matching over 8 bases. The CDR3 length is 15 residues. Losses at the gene ends were 0 bases for V and 5 bases for J; bases not matched to a gene: 6. Germline V gene data show CDR1 as SGHNT and CDR2 as YYREEE (reference sequence). CDR3: CASSLGGTGSYGYTF. The CDR3 DNA follows: TGTGCCAGCAGCTTGGGGGGGACAGGATCATATGGCTACACCTTC.

The chain employs TRBV5-6 and TRBJ2-7; D is ambiguous. CDR1 is SGHDT and CDR2 is YYEEEE in the germline V gene. V was cut by 6 bases and J by 2 bases, with 15 bases left in between. The CDR3 consists of 14 residues. The CDR3 sequence is CASTPIDRTYEQYF. The CDR3 bases are TGTGCCAGCACCCCGATTGACCGGACCTACGAGCAGTACTTC.

This chain uses TRBV6-2 or TRBV6-3 with TRBJ2-4; D not resolved. Trimming took 2 bases from V and 1 from J, leaving 6 bases between them. The germline CDR1 and CDR2 sequences are MNHEY and SVGEGT. This CDR3 region has 14 residues. The CDR3 reads CASSYAIAKNIQYF. DNA of the CDR3: TGTGCCAGCAGTTACGCGATTGCCAAAAACATTCAGTACTTC.

The chain links TRBV19 to TRBJ2-7; D possibly matches TRBD1 or TRBD2 (5 bases each). The V end lost 5 bases, the J end lost 6 bases, and 14 bases lay between the germline ends. The germline V gene encodes CDR1 LNHDA and CDR2 SQIVND (reference sequence). The CDR3 is 13 residues long. DNA of the CDR3: TGTGCCAGTAGTGAGCAGGGACCCCTCGAGCAGTACTTC. This encodes CASSEQGPLEQYF.

The rearrangement joins TRBV25-1 to TRBJ2-7; D perhaps matches TRBD1 (6 bases). CDR3 length: 14 amino acids. The germline V and J ends were trimmed by 6 bases and 0 bases, with 12 bases remaining between them. Germline CDR1 is MGHDK and CDR2 is SYGVNS. DNA for the CDR3: TGTGCCAGCAGAACGGGGACATCCTCCTACGAGCAGTACTTC. This encodes CASRTGTSSYEQYF.

This clone occurred a few times. The gene calls are TRBV5-6 and TRBJ1-1, with D perhaps TRBD1 (5 bases). CDR3 length equals 14 residues. Trimming removed 7 bases at V and 7 bases at J, with 20 bases between. CDR1 is SGHDT, CDR2 YYEEEE, per germline. CDR3 loop: CASRQRGDWSEAFF. As DNA, the CDR3 is TGTGCCAGCCGACAAAGGGGAGACTGGAGTGAAGCTTTCTTT.

V gene TRBV7-6 combines with J gene TRBJ2-2; D is perhaps TRBD2 (5 bases). The length of the CDR3 is 16 residues. Trimming cost V 2 bases and J 3 bases, with 13 bases left between them. Germline CDR1 and CDR2: SGHVS and FNYEAQ. The CDR3 region is CASSLTGRRDTGELFF. The CDR3 DNA is TGTGCCAGCAGCTTAACCGGCAGGCGGGACACCGGGGAGCTGTTTTTT. Complete variable domain (other parts from reference TRBV7-6 and TRBJ2-2): GAGVSQSPRYKVTKRGQDVALRCDPISGHVSLYWYRQALGQGPEFLTYFNYEAQQDKSGLPNDRFSAERPEGSISTLTIQRTEQRDSAMYRCASSLTGRRDTGELFFGEGSRLTVL.

CDR3 amino acids: CSAEWQGGDGYTF. The CDR3 DNA reads TGCAGCGCCGAGTGGCAGGGTGGGGATGGCTACACCTTC. V gene TRBV29-1 combines with J gene TRBJ1-2, with D possibly matching TRBD1 (5 bases). The CDR3 has 13 residues. Germline CDR1 is SQVTM and CDR2 is ANQGSEA. V lost 7 bases, J lost 6 bases, and 18 bases lay in between.

This chain joins TRBV4-1 and TRBJ2-7; 8 bases align to TRBD1. CDR3 size: 14 residues. Trimming cost V 4 bases and J 4 bases; bases outside gene matches: 6. Germline values: CDR1 MGHRA, CDR2 YSYEKL. The CDR3: CASSPEGQGYEQYF. The CDR3 DNA reads TGCGCCAGCAGCCCTGAAGGACAGGGATACGAGCAGTACTTC.

This clone showed up just a few times. This chain connects TRBV19 to TRBJ1-1; no firm D call. There are 12 residues in the CDR3. Per the germline V gene, CDR1 is LNHDA and CDR2 is SQIVND (reference sequence). The V gene lost 5 bases and the J gene lost 0 bases, with 4 bases spanning the gap. The CDR3 loop reads CASSALNTEAFF. The CDR3 DNA reads TGTGCCAGTAGTGCCTTGAACACTGAAGCTTTCTTT.

Concerning this clone itself: The junction departs from the called germline gene at one end, perhaps through a read error. The CDR3 nucleotides are TGTGCCAGCAGCGTAGCCCGTCAGGGGGACCATATAGGAAACACCATATATTTT. This codes for CASSVARQGDHIGNTIYF. V gene TRBV7-2 combines with J gene TRBJ1-3; TRBD1 matches at 7 bases. CDR3 size: 18 residues. From germline, CDR1 is SGHTA and CDR2 FQGNSA.

This rearrangement joins TRBV9 to TRBJ2-3; 7 bases line up with TRBD2. This CDR3 has 15 amino acids. Germline loops: CDR1 SGDLS, CDR2 YYNGEE. V dropped 5 bases and J dropped 2; count of bases not matched to a gene: 8. The CDR3 nucleotides are TGTGCCAGCAGGCCGACTAGCAGCTTCACAGATACGCAGTATTTT. This translates into CASRPTSSFTDTQYF.

This chain connects TRBV27 to TRBJ1-1; 8 bases match TRBD1. Per germline, CDR1 MNHEY and CDR2 SMNVEV (reference sequence). The CDR3 consists of 16 residues. J was trimmed by 4 bases and V by 2 bases; bases with no gene match: 9. Written as DNA, the CDR3 is TGTGCCAGCAGTTTAGCAGGGGGCGCGGGGACCACTGAAGCTTTCTTT. Translated: CASSLAGGAGTTEAFF.

CDR3 nucleotide sequence: TGCAGTGCTAGTAGCCAGGGTGGCAAAAACATTCAGTACTTC. Residues: CSASSQGGKNIQYF. The chain recombines TRBV20-1 with TRBJ2-4, with D possibly TRBD1 on 5 matching bases. This CDR3 is built from 14 residues. CDR1 and CDR2 from the germline V gene are DFQATT and SNEGSKA (reference sequence). V was clipped by 3 bases and J by 3 bases, with 12 bases between them.

CDR3: CASRTGTSALYNEQFF. CDR3 nucleotides: TGCGCCAGCAGGACCGGGACTAGCGCTTTGTACAATGAGCAGTTCTTC. The chain joins TRBV5-1 to TRBJ2-1, with 10 bases fitting TRBD2. V shed 5 bases, J shed 4 bases, and the junction held 9 bases outside the gene matches. CDR1 is SGHRS and CDR2 is YFSETQ in the germline V gene. The CDR3 runs 16 residues.

V usage is TRBV4-1 and J usage is TRBJ1-1; 8 bases fit TRBD1. CDR1 and CDR2 (germline): MGHRA, YSYEKL. Trimming removed 3 bases from V and 10 bases from J; junction bases left unmatched: 10. The CDR3 is made up of 14 amino acids. CDR3 loop: CASSHAPGGTGAFF. The CDR3 DNA follows: TGCGCCAGCAGCCATGCACCAGGGGGCACAGGAGCTTTCTTT.

This rearrangement joins TRBV4-3 to TRBJ1-1, with a tentative D call TRBD1 (5 bases). Germline V lookup: CDR1 LGHNA, CDR2 YSLEER. This CDR3 contains 15 residues. Trimming removed 4 bases at V and 3 bases at J, with 15 bases between. The CDR3 nucleotides are TGCGCCAGCAGCCTCCTCGGGAGGGGCTACACTGAAGCTTTCTTT. It codes for CASSLLGRGYTEAFF.

This chain uses TRBV11-2 with TRBJ1-6; 9 nucleotides align to TRBD1. The CDR3 is 17 amino acids. The germline gives CDR1 SGHAT, CDR2 FQNNGV. V gave up 5 bases and J gave up 6 bases; unmatched junction bases: 11. Here the CDR3 reads CASSTGQGIGGNSPLHF. The DNA for the CDR3 is TGTGCCAGCAGCACAGGACAGGGGATAGGTGGTAATTCACCCCTCCACTTT.

The chain is built from TRBV15 and TRBJ2-3; unclear D gene. Trimming cost V 4 bases and J 6 bases, with 14 bases left between them. CDR3 length: 14 residues. Germline CDR1 is LNHNV and CDR2 is YYDKDF (reference sequence). The CDR3 sequence: CATSTHGVGDTQYF. In nucleotides, the CDR3 is TGTGCCACCAGCACCCATGGGGTGGGGGATACGCAGTATTTT. The full variable domain, its missing parts supplied by reference TRBV15 and TRBJ2-3, is DAMVIQNPRYQVTQFGKPVTLSCSQTLNHNVMYWYQQKSSQAPKLLFHYYDKDFNNEADTPDNFQSRRPNTSFCFLDIRSPGLGDTAMYLCATSTHGVGDTQYFGPGTRLTVL.

The chain recombines TRBV3-1 (or the pseudogene TRBV3-2) with TRBJ1-1; no clear D. CDR1 is LGHDT and CDR2 is YNNKEL in the germline V gene (reference sequence). Trimming stripped 2 bases from V and 0 bases from J, with 7 bases between. The CDR3 contains 14 residues. The CDR3 loop reads CASSQPALNTEAFF. For the CDR3, the DNA is TGTGCCAGCAGCCAACCCGCCCTGAACACTGAAGCTTTCTTT.

With respect to this clone: This CDR3 is also generated by other DNA sequences in the sample. V is TRBV6-5 and J is TRBJ2-5, with no clear D. V lost 4 bases, J lost 4 bases, and 7 bases lay in between. The germline V gene encodes CDR1 MNHEY and CDR2 SVGAGI. The CDR3 loop spans 12 amino acids. The CDR3 region is CASSSLGETQYF. The CDR3 bases are TGTGCCAGCAGTTCCCTCGGAGAGACCCAGTACTTC.

This rearrangement joins TRBV5-1 to TRBJ2-1; 12 nucleotides line up with TRBD2. This CDR3 region has 16 residues. Germline loops: CDR1 SGHRS, CDR2 YFSETQ. V shed 1 base, J shed 7 bases, and the junction held 6 bases outside the gene matches. This CDR3 is CASSLSTSGGLNEQFF. CDR3 nucleotide sequence: TGCGCCAGCAGCTTGTCGACTAGCGGGGGTTTAAATGAGCAGTTCTTC.

The count of this clone is one. V gene TRBV7-9 combines with J gene TRBJ2-3; 9 nucleotides align to TRBD2. CDR1 and CDR2 (germline): SEHNR, FQNEAQ (reference sequence). Losses at the gene ends were 0 bases for V and 4 bases for J; bases not matched to a gene: 5. CDR3 length: 16 amino acids. The CDR3 nucleotides read TGTGCCAGCAGCTTAGCCGGCGGGGGGGCCGCAGATACGCAGTATTTT. Translating it yields CASSLAGGGAADTQYF.